This T cell receptor (beta chain) was observed in a study of T cell repertoires in cytomegalovirus infection. Study-level background: As its CMV epitopes, the study selected recently identified HLA-C-restricted and well-studied HLA-B-restricted targets. Public TCR beta signatures provided an indication of both CMV infection and a matching HLA type.

Findings of the study overall: Predominance within the ex vivo response was attributable to HLA-C-restricted CMV-specific TCR beta clonotypes.

A few counts support this clonotype. What it recognizes is unknown. MiXCR was run by TCRdb on the reads, yielding one entry per CDR3 protein. The sample carries 550,000 to 700,000 distinct CDR3 sequences, under 45% recorded once. Germline V lookup: CDR1 SGHVS, CDR2 FQNEAQ. The CDR3 is 16 amino acids. The J segment lost 2 bases and the V segment lost 2 bases, leaving 9 bases of the junction unmatched. The clonotype comes from a human donor in good health (CMV status not recorded). Some clones in this sample may be carry-over from other donors' samples. This chain connects TRBV7-8 to TRBJ2-7, with 7 bases that match TRBD1. The sample consisted of cultured PBMCs, taken from culture after CMV antigen stimulation. The chain's CDR3 is CASSLLQGVRTYEQYF. DNA of the CDR3: TGTGCCAGCAGCTTACTTCAGGGGGTTCGAACCTACGAGCAGTACTTC.